A selection of T cell receptor beta chains follows, all from one sample in a study of blood T cell repertoires in COVID-19. Some clones are missing from TCRdb's copy, which holds only in-frame ones; the method was immunoSEQ multiplex PCR. The sample carries about 74,000 clones, 80% to 90% recorded once. Sequenced material: peripheral blood. Receptors originate from a man between 65 and 79 years old with acute or convalescent COVID-19. The CDR3 runs from the conserved cysteine through the conserved F or W. The D gene is left open where the match is weak. For some rows the clone size is stated as once, few or many, or as a class when expanded; others skip it.

j_gene,v_gene,abundance,d_gene,CDR3aa,CDR3nt
TRBJ2-5,TRBV4-3,-,-,CASSQVLEETQYF,TGCGCCAGCAGCCAAGTTTTAGAAGAGACCCAGTACTTC
TRBJ2-7,TRBV5-1,few,TRBD2,CASSLVGLASSRPYEQYF,TGCGCCAGCAGCTTGGTGGGACTAGCGAGTTCTAGGCCCTACGAGCAGTACTTC
TRBJ1-2,TRBV28,-,TRBD1,CASSLIGQGQVFYGYTF,TGTGCCAGCAGTTTGATAGGACAGGGGCAGGTTTTCTATGGCTACACCTTC
TRBJ2-2,TRBV5-1,-,TRBD2,CASSLRTSGLGELFF,TGCGCCAGCAGCCTCCGGACTAGCGGATTAGGGGAGCTGTTTTTT
TRBJ1-1,TRBV15,-,-,CATSRDWEGPNTEAFF,TGTGCCACCAGCAGAGATTGGGAGGGGCCGAACACTGAAGCTTTCTTT
TRBJ2-7,TRBV5-4,-,TRBD2,CASSISGGAWEQYF,TGTGCCAGCAGCATTAGCGGGGGGGCCTGGGAGCAGTACTTC
TRBJ2-7,TRBV29-1,-,-,CSASPAQGIGYEQYF,TGCAGCGCTTCCCCCGCACAGGGAATAGGCTACGAGCAGTACTTC
TRBJ2-7,TRBV30,-,-,CAWRTTGSSYEQYF,TGTGCCTGGAGGACGACAGGCAGCTCCTACGAGCAGTACTTC
TRBJ2-1,TRBV2,few,TRBD2,CASSKRGGLSGNEQFF,TGTGCCAGCAGCAAGCGGGGGGGCCTCTCGGGGAATGAGCAGTTCTTC
TRBJ2-5,TRBV5-6,-,TRBD2,CATVLAGGPEETQYF,TGTGCCACCGTCCTAGCGGGAGGGCCGGAAGAGACCCAGTACTTC
TRBJ2-2,TRBV6-6,-,-,CASSYITNTGELFF,TGTGCCAGCAGTTACATTACTAACACCGGGGAGCTGTTTTTT
TRBJ1-1,TRBV6-5,-,-,CAANSGRTEAFF,TGTGCCGCAAACTCCGGGAGGACTGAAGCTTTCTTT
TRBJ1-6,TRBV5-1,-,TRBD1,CASSYAGTGNSPLHF,TGCGCCAGCAGCTACGCCGGGACAGGGAATTCACCCCTCCACTTT
TRBJ1-1,TRBV4-1,-,TRBD1,CASSLTGQGTEAFF,TGCGCCAGCAGCCTGACAGGGCAGGGCACTGAAGCTTTCTTT
TRBJ1-2,TRBV29-1,-,TRBD1,CSVPGQGNYGYTF,TGCAGCGTCCCGGGACAGGGCAACTATGGCTACACCTTC
TRBJ2-7,TRBV19,-,TRBD1,CASSLTGTYEQYF,TGTGCCAGTAGCCTGACAGGGACCTACGAGCAGTACTTC